One sample yielded the 25 T cell receptor beta chains listed below, sequenced in a study of graft-versus-host responses after intestinal transplantation. This table comes from immunoSEQ multiplex PCR, and its TCRdb copy is limited to in-frame clones, with some not included. This table holds 85,000 to 90,000 clones, around 90% found once. Antigens of these TCRs are unknown. The sample consisted of unstimulated CD4+ T cells sorted from spleen or lymph node cells, taken before intestinal transplant. Receptors originate from a human donor who received an intestinal transplant.

The chain combines TRBV5-6 with TRBJ2-6; D not resolved. The germline V gene encodes CDR1 SGHDT and CDR2 YYEEEE. This CDR3 region has 17 residues. Trimming took 7 bases from V and 0 from J, leaving 17 bases between them. CDR3 DNA: TGTGCCAGCGTATTAGACATCGAATCCTCTGGGGCCAACGTCCTGACTTTC. Translated: CASVLDIESSGANVLTF.

V gene TRBV10-3 combines with J gene TRBJ2-7, with D perhaps matching TRBD1 (5 bases). The germline V gene encodes CDR1 ENHRY and CDR2 SYGVKD. V was cut by 5 bases and J by 0 bases, with 8 bases left in between. This CDR3 contains 13 residues. The CDR3 region has the DNA TGTGCCATCAGTCGGACACCCTCCTACGAGCAGTACTTC. Protein product: CAISRTPSYEQYF.

The gene calls are TRBV30 and TRBJ2-1, with TRBD2 identical over 10 bases. There are 17 residues in the CDR3. V was pared by 0 bases and J by 8 bases, with 13 bases of the junction left unmatched. The germline V gene encodes CDR1 GTSNPN and CDR2 SVGIG (reference sequence). The CDR3 is CAWSVVSGRAELHEQFF. CDR3 sequence (DNA): TGTGCCTGGAGTGTGGTAAGCGGGAGGGCCGAACTCCATGAGCAGTTCTTC.

The V call is TRBV19, the J call TRBJ2-4; TRBD1 is a possible D gene (6 bases). Germline V CDR1 and CDR2: LNHDA, SQIVND (reference sequence). Deletions cut 7 bases from V and 0 bases from J, with 10 bases between. CDR3 length: 14 residues. The CDR3 DNA reads as TGTGCCAGTATGGACAGTATAGCCAAAAACATTCAGTACTTC. Translating it yields CASMDSIAKNIQYF.

This clone was seen only once. The chain couples TRBV30 to TRBJ2-7, with TRBD1 matching 7 bases. Germline V gene data show CDR1 as GTSNPN and CDR2 as SVGIG (reference sequence). The CDR3 runs 14 residues. J gave up 5 bases and V 4 bases, and 11 bases lay outside the gene matches. The CDR3 sequence is CAWTEGRGWNEQYF. Written as DNA, the CDR3 is TGTGCCTGGACCGAGGGCAGGGGGTGGAACGAGCAGTACTTC.

This chain connects TRBV29-1 to TRBJ2-1; TRBD2 aligns across 13 bases. Germline V gene sequence: CDR1 SQVTM, CDR2 ANQGSEA. CDR3 length: 16 amino acids. V was pared by 8 bases and J by 12 bases, with 19 bases of the junction left unmatched. This CDR3 reads CSSGVTSGRELGPQFF. CDR3 coding DNA: TGCAGCTCGGGGGTCACTAGCGGGAGGGAATTAGGACCGCAGTTCTTC.

This sequence joins TRBV2 and TRBJ1-5; no definite D call. Germline V gene sequence: CDR1 SNHLY, CDR2 FYNNEI. V was pared by 4 bases and J by 7 bases, with 11 bases between. The CDR3 totals 13 residues. This chain's CDR3 is CASSVVGGQPQHF. In nucleotides, the CDR3 is TGTGCCAGCAGTGTCGTAGGCGGGCAGCCCCAGCATTTT. The full variable domain, its missing parts supplied by reference TRBV2 and TRBJ1-5, is EPEVTQTPSHQVTQMGQEVILRCVPISNHLYFYWYRQILGQKVEFLVSFYNNEISEKSEIFDDQFSVERPDGSNFTLKIRSTKLEDSAMYFCASSVVGGQPQHFGDGTRLSIL.

V is TRBV14 and J is TRBJ2-7; TRBD1 might be the D (5 bases). The V gene's germline CDR1 is SGHDN and CDR2 FVKESK. This CDR3 region has 17 residues. Trimming took off 4 bases at V and 3 bases at J, with 22 bases between the two ends. CDR3 nucleotides: TGTGCCAGCAGCCCCCAGGGCTTCTTAACCCACTACTACGAGCAGTACTTC. Translated, it gives CASSPQGFLTHYYEQYF.

The chain joins TRBV29-1 to TRBJ2-7; 7 nucleotides agree with TRBD2. From germline, CDR1 is SQVTM and CDR2 ANQGSEA. The CDR3 spans 11 residues. The V and J ends lost 7 bases and 3 bases, in that order; junction bases with no gene match: 3. The CDR3 protein is CSAGRGYEQYF. DNA for the CDR3: TGCAGCGCGGGGAGGGGCTACGAGCAGTACTTC.

The rearrangement links TRBV5-4 to TRBJ1-1, with D uncertain. The CDR3 runs to 15 residues. Trimming removed 0 bases at V and 2 bases at J, with 11 bases between. CDR1 is SGHNT, CDR2 YYREEE, per germline (reference sequence). The CDR3 region is CASSLGVTRNTEAFF. The CDR3 DNA reads TGTGCCAGCAGCTTGGGGGTGACACGCAACACTGAAGCTTTCTTT.

The chain recombines TRBV7-9 with TRBJ2-1; TRBD2 matches 11 bases. CDR1 SEHNR and CDR2 FQNEAQ come from the germline V gene (reference sequence). The CDR3 is made up of 17 amino acids. With V trimmed by 3 bases and J by 4 bases, 8 bases remained unmatched. The CDR3 loop reads CASSFPKTSGIYNEQFF. CDR3 bases: TGTGCCAGCAGCTTTCCTAAGACTAGCGGGATTTACAATGAGCAGTTCTTC.

This clone was recorded only once. The V gene is TRBV14, the J gene TRBJ1-1; weak D call: TRBD1 (6 bases). Between the trimmed V and J ends, which lost 4 bases and 3 bases, there was a span of 12 bases. Looked up from germline, CDR1 is SGHDN and CDR2 is FVKESK. CDR3 length: 14 residues. The CDR3 loop is CASSPQGYDTEAFF. CDR3 DNA sequence: TGTGCCAGCAGCCCTCAGGGGTATGACACTGAAGCTTTCTTT.

This sequence joins TRBV5-1 and TRBJ2-7, with D unresolved. The CDR3 consists of 17 residues. CDR1 and CDR2 from the germline V gene are SGHRS and YFSETQ. The V gene lost 3 bases and the J gene lost 1 base, with 20 bases spanning the gap. CDR3 amino acids: CASSYGVGPKGSYEQYF. CDR3 DNA sequence: TGCGCCAGCAGCTATGGGGTCGGACCAAAGGGTTCCTACGAGCAGTACTTC.

This clone was counted a single time. This sequence joins TRBV9 and TRBJ2-1; 7 bases match TRBD1. CDR1 and CDR2 from the germline V gene are SGDLS and YYNGEE. The ends lost 0 bases at V and 5 bases at J; junction bases unmatched: 11. This CDR3 region has 17 residues. CDR3: CASSVVPTGVLDNEQFF. CDR3 sequence (DNA): TGTGCCAGCAGCGTAGTGCCCACAGGGGTACTAGACAATGAGCAGTTCTTC.

The chain has TRBV2 and TRBJ2-1; 7 nucleotides align to TRBD1. Germline-derived CDR1 and CDR2 are SNHLY and FYNNEI. The CDR3 runs 13 residues. V shed 6 bases and J 7 bases; nucleotides not matched to a gene: 6. CDR3: CASRGTVGNEQFF. The DNA for the CDR3 is TGTGCCAGCAGGGGGACAGTTGGAAATGAGCAGTTCTTC.

The CDR3 reads CASRGVTEAFF. Written as DNA, the CDR3 is TGTGCCAGCAGGGGCGTCACTGAAGCTTTCTTT. The V and J genes are TRBV6-1 and TRBJ1-1; D is unresolved. The CDR3 consists of 11 residues. The V gene's germline CDR1 is MNHNS and CDR2 SASEGT. V lost 6 bases, J lost 4 bases, and 6 bases lay in between.

V usage is TRBV6-1 and J usage is TRBJ2-6, with TRBD2 identical over 14 bases. Trimming at V came to 3 bases and at J to 2 bases, leaving 0 bases not matched to a gene. The CDR3 sequence is 17 residues long. Germline CDR1 is MNHNS and CDR2 is SASEGT. The CDR3 is CASSEGLAGAGANVLTF. The CDR3, as DNA: TGTGCCAGCAGTGAGGGACTAGCGGGAGCTGGGGCCAACGTCCTGACTTTC.

The CDR3 DNA is TGTGCCAGCAGAGGATTCAACGTCCTGACTTTC. This translates into CASRGFNVLTF. The J gene is TRBJ2-6, the V gene TRBV2; D ambiguous. Trimming cost V 6 bases and J 9 bases, with 6 bases left between them. The CDR3 is made up of 11 amino acids. Per germline, CDR1 SNHLY and CDR2 FYNNEI. The full variable domain, its missing parts supplied by reference TRBV2 and TRBJ2-6, is EPEVTQTPSHQVTQMGQEVILRCVPISNHLYFYWYRQILGQKVEFLVSFYNNEISEKSEIFDDQFSVERPDGSNFTLKIRSTKLEDSAMYFCASRGFNVLTFGAGSRLTVL.

The chain has TRBV29-1 and TRBJ2-7; 8 bases agree with TRBD1. Germline lookup yields CDR1 SQVTM and CDR2 ANQGSEA. The CDR3 length is 13 residues. V trimming: 4 bases; J trimming: 4 bases; junction bases outside the gene matches: 6. The CDR3 spells CSVAPGGRYEQYF. The CDR3 DNA is TGCAGCGTTGCCCCAGGGGGCCGGTACGAGCAGTACTTC.

This clone was recorded a few times. This chain connects TRBV4-1 to TRBJ2-5, with TRBD2 matching 14 bases. This CDR3 comprises 16 residues. The V gene end was trimmed by 3 bases and the J gene end by 5 bases; junction bases not matched to a gene: 5. Per the germline V gene, CDR1 is MGHRA and CDR2 is YSYEKL. The CDR3 DNA follows: TGCGCCAGCAGCCATGGCAGGACTAGCGGGGGGGAGACCCAGTACTTC. Its protein product is CASSHGRTSGGETQYF.

The chain links TRBV15 to TRBJ2-1; D is possibly TRBD2 (5 bases). Trimming cost V 0 bases and J 0 bases, with 9 bases left between them. This CDR3 is built from 16 residues. Germline-derived CDR1 and CDR2 are LNHNV and YYDKDF (reference sequence). The CDR3 DNA sequence: TGTGCCACCAGCAGAGATCCGGCGGGCTCCTACAATGAGCAGTTCTTC. Protein product: CATSRDPAGSYNEQFF.

The chain couples TRBV4-1 to TRBJ2-5, with D possibly being TRBD2 (5 bases). V was clipped by 1 base and J by 2 bases, with 14 bases between them. From germline, CDR1 is MGHRA and CDR2 YSYEKL. This CDR3 is built from 16 residues. The CDR3 bases are TGCGCCAGCAGCCAAGCTCCTGGGCGGGCTCAAGAGACCCAGTACTTC. Its translation: CASSQAPGRAQETQYF.

The V and J genes are TRBV7-9 and TRBJ2-1; TRBD2 matches 11 bases. The V segment lost 6 bases and the J segment 4 bases; nucleotides outside the gene matches: 11. The CDR3 loop spans 17 amino acids. Germline values: CDR1 SEHNR, CDR2 FQNEAQ (reference sequence). CDR3: CASRVPDGTSGYNEQFF. The CDR3 DNA reads as TGTGCCAGCAGGGTTCCCGACGGGACTAGCGGATACAATGAGCAGTTCTTC.

V is TRBV27 and J is TRBJ2-1; D is unresolved. The germline V gene has CDR1 MNHEY and CDR2 SMNVEV (reference sequence). Deletions cut 2 bases from V and 4 bases from J, with 9 bases between. The CDR3 is 14 residues long. CDR3: CASSLRGPYNEQFF. The CDR3, as DNA: TGTGCCAGCAGTTTACGCGGACCTTACAATGAGCAGTTCTTC.

V gene TRBV6-1 combines with J gene TRBJ1-5, with 8 nucleotides matching TRBD1. Germline V CDR1 and CDR2: MNHNS, SASEGT. The ends lost 6 bases at V and 4 bases at J; junction bases unmatched: 8. This CDR3 comprises 15 residues. The CDR3 nucleotides read TGTGCCAGCAGGCGACAGGGGACTTTGAATCAGCCCCAGCATTTT. This sequence encodes CASRRQGTLNQPQHF.